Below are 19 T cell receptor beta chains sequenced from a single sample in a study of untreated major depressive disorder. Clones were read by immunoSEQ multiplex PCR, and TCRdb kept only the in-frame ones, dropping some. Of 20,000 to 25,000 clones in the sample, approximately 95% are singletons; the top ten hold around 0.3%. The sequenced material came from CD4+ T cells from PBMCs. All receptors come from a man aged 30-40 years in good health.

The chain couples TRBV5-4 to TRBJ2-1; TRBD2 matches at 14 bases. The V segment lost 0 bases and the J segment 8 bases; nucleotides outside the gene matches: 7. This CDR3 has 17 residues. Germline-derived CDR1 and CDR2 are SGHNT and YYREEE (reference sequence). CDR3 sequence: CASSLGGGTSGSDEQFF. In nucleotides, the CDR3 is TGTGCCAGCAGCTTGGGTGGCGGGACTAGCGGGAGCGATGAGCAGTTCTTC.

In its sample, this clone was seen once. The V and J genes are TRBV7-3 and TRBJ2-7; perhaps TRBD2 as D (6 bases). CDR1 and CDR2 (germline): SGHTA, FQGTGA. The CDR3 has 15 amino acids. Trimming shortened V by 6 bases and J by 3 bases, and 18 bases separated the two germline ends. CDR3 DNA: TGTGCCAGCAGGACTCCCGGGACTCACATCTACGAGCAGTACTTC. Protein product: CASRTPGTHIYEQYF.

The CDR3 region has the DNA TGTGCCAGTAGTGTATCTTTAGCGGGCCCCTCCTACAATGAGCAGTTCTTC. Its translation: CASSVSLAGPSYNEQFF. This sequence joins TRBV19 and TRBJ2-1, with 7 positions matching TRBD2. This CDR3 spans 17 amino acids. Germline V CDR1 and CDR2: LNHDA, SQIVND (reference sequence). Trimming at V came to 5 bases and at J to 0 bases, leaving 10 bases not matched to a gene.

The CDR3 nucleotides read TGTGCCAGCAAGCGCCGAGCGGGAGTGGATACGCAGTATTTT. Amino acids: CASKRRAGVDTQYF. V and J are TRBV11-1 and TRBJ2-3; 8 nucleotides line up with TRBD2. The CDR3 has 14 amino acids. Germline assignment: CDR1 SGHAT and CDR2 FQDESV (reference sequence). The ends lost 7 bases at V and 6 bases at J; junction bases unmatched: 9.

CDR3 sequence reads: CASSPGGGKTQYF. The CDR3 coding sequence is TGTGCCAGCAGCCCCGGAGGGGGCAAGACCCAGTACTTC. The V gene is TRBV7-9, the J gene TRBJ2-5; tentatively, D is TRBD1 (7 bases). Germline V gives CDR1 SEHNR, CDR2 FQNEAQ (reference sequence). The CDR3 spans 13 residues. V was shortened by 5 bases and J by 6 bases, with 13 bases between the two germline ends.

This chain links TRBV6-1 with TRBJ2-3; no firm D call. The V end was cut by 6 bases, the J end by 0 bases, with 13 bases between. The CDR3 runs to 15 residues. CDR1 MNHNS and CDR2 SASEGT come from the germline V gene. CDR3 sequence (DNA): TGTGCCAGCAGGCTGGTCGCGACGAGCACAGATACGCAGTATTTT. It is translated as CASRLVATSTDTQYF.

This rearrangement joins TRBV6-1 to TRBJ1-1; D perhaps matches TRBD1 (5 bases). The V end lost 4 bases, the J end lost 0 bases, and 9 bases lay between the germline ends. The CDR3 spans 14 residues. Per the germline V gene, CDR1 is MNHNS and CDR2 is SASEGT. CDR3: CASSVDRMNTEAFF. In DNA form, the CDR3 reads TGTGCCAGCAGTGTCGACAGAATGAACACTGAAGCTTTCTTT.

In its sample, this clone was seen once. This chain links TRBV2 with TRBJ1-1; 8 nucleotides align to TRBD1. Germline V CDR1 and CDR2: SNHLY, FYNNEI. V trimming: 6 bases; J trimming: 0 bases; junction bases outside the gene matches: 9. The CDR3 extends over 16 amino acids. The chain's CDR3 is CASRPGTGRMNTEAFF. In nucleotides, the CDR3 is TGTGCCAGCAGACCTGGGACAGGTCGAATGAACACTGAAGCTTTCTTT.

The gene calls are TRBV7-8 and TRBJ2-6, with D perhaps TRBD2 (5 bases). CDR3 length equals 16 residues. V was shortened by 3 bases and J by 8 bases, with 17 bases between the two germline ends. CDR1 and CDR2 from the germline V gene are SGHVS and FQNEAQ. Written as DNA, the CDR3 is TGTGCCAGCAGCTTCAGCGGAGGCCCTTCCCCCAACGTCCTGACTTTC. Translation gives CASSFSGGPSPNVLTF.

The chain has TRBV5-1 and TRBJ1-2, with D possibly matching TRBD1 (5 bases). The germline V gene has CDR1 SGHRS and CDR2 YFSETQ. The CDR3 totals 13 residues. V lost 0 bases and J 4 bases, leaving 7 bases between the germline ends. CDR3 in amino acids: CASSLVQGYGYTF. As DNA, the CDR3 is TGCGCCAGCAGCTTGGTGCAGGGCTATGGCTACACCTTC.

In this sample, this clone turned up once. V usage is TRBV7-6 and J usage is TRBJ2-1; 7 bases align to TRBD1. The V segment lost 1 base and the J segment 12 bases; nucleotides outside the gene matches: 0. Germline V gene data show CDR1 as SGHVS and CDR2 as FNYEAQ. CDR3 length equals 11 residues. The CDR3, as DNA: TGTGCCAGCAGCTTAGAGGGGGCGCAGTTCTTC. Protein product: CASSLEGAQFF.

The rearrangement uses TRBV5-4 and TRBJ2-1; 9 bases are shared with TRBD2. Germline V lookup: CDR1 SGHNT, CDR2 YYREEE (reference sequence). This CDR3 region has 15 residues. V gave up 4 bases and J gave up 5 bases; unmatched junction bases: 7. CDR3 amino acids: CASSPAGGQDNEQFF. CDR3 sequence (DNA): TGTGCCAGCAGCCCCGCGGGAGGGCAAGACAATGAGCAGTTCTTC. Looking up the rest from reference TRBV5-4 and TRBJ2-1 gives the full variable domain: ETGVTQSPTHLIKTRGQQVTLRCSSQSGHNTVSWYQQALGQGPQFIFQYYREEENGRGNFPPRFSGLQFPNYSSELNVNALELDDSALYLCASSPAGGQDNEQFFGPGTRLTVL.

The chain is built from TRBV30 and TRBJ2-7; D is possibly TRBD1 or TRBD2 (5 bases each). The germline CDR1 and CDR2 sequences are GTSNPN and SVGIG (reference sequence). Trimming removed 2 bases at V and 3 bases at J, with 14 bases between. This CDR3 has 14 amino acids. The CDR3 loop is CAWSKIPRGYEQYF. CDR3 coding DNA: TGTGCCTGGAGTAAGATACCGAGGGGCTACGAGCAGTACTTC.

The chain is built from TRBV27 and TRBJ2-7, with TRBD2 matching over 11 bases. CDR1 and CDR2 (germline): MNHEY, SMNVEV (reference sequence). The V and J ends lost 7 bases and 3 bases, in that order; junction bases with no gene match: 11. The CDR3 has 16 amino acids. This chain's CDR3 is CASTHISTSGNYEQYF. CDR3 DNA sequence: TGTGCCAGCACCCACATTTCGACTAGCGGGAACTACGAGCAGTACTTC.

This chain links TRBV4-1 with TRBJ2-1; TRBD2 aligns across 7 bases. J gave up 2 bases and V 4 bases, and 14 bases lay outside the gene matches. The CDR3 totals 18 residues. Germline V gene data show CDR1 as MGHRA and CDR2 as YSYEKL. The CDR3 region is CASSPTGLGRSPYNEQFF. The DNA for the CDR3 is TGCGCCAGCAGCCCCACGGGGCTCGGGAGGAGTCCCTACAATGAGCAGTTCTTC.

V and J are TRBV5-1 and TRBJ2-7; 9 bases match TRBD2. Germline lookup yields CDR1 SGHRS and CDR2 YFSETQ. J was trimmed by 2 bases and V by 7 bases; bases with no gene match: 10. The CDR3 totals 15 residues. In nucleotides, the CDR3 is TGCGCCAGCCGGAGAGGGCTAGCGGGACCCTACGAGCAGTACTTC. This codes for CASRRGLAGPYEQYF. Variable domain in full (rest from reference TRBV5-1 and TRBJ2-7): KAGVTQTPRYLIKTRGQQVTLSCSPISGHRSVSWYQQTPGQGLQFLFEYFSETQRNKGNFPGRFSGRQFSNSRSEMNVSTLELGDSALYLCASRRGLAGPYEQYFGPGTRLTVT.

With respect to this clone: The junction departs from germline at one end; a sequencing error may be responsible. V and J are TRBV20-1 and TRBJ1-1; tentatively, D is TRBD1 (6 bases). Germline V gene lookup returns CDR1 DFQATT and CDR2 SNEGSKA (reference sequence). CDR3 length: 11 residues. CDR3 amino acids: CSALGGPRHDF. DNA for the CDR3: TGCAGTGCCCTAGGGGGGCCGAGGCACGACTTT.

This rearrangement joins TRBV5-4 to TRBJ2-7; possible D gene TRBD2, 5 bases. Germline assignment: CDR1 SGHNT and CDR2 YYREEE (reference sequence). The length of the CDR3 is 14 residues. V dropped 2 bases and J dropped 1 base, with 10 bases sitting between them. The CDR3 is CASSFDTGSYEQYF. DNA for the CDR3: TGTGCCAGCAGCTTTGATACGGGGTCCTACGAGCAGTACTTC.

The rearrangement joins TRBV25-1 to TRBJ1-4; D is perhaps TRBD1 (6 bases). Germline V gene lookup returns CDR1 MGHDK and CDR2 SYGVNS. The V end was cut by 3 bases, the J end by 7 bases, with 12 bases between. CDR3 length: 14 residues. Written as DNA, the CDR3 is TGTGCCAGCAGTGAGCCCGGGACACTTGAAAAACTGTTTTTT. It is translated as CASSEPGTLEKLFF. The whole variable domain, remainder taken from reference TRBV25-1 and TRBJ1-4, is EADIYQTPRYLVIGTGKKITLECSQTMGHDKMYWYQQDPGMELHLIHYSYGVNSTEKGDLSSESTVSRIRTEHFPLTLESARPSHTSQYLCASSEPGTLEKLFFGSGTQLSVL.